The next 18 T cell receptor beta chains were all read from a single sample in a study of T-cell reconstitution after alpha-beta-depleted transplantation in children. The authors prepared the TCRbeta library with unique molecular identifiers. TCRdb called the PCR reads again in MiXCR, with one record for every CDR3 protein. Among 90,000 to 100,000 distinct CDR3 sequences, 9.5% to 15% were seen once, and the ten largest hold over 11%. Sequenced material: PBMCs from the stem cell graft donor, taken from the stem cell graft. These receptors all come from a human donor who donated a stem cell graft to a child with inherited bone marrow failure.

This clonotype was observed many times. This sequence joins TRBV20-1 and TRBJ1-4, with 9 bases identical to TRBD1. This CDR3 region has 15 residues. Germline loops: CDR1 DFQATT, CDR2 SNEGSKA (reference sequence). The junction had 12 bases not matched to a gene; V was cut back by 6 bases and J by 7 bases. CDR3 DNA sequence: TGCAGTGCGCACCCGGGACAGGGAGGTTCTGAAAAACTGTTTTTT. This codes for CSAHPGQGGSEKLFF.

This clonotype was observed many times. The chain is built from TRBV27 and TRBJ2-1, with D perhaps TRBD1 or TRBD2 (5 bases each). Germline CDR1 MNHEY, CDR2 SMNVEV (reference sequence). This CDR3 spans 16 amino acids. Trimming cost V 8 bases and J 8 bases, with 25 bases left between them. The CDR3 DNA reads TGTGCCAGCTTCCTGGGTTCGAAGTCAGGGACCTATGAGCAGTTCTTC. Encoded protein: CASFLGSKSGTYEQFF.

The rearrangement uses TRBV4-1 and TRBJ2-4; 7 bases map to TRBD1. The junction had 4 bases not matched to a gene; V was cut back by 2 bases and J by 3 bases. Germline CDR1 MGHRA, CDR2 YSYEKL. This CDR3 has 15 residues. CDR3 sequence (DNA): TGCGCCAGCAGCCAACTTACAGGGGTCAAAAACATTCAGTACTTC. Amino acids: CASSQLTGVKNIQYF.

This clonotype was seen ten or more times. The V call is TRBV14, the J call TRBJ2-7; TRBD2 matches 8 bases. J lost 0 bases, V lost 6 bases, and 7 bases had no gene match. CDR1 SGHDN and CDR2 FVKESK come from the germline V gene. The length of the CDR3 is 15 residues. CDR3 sequence: CASRNSGTSSYEQYF. CDR3 in DNA: TGTGCCAGCAGGAATAGCGGGACCAGCTCCTACGAGCAGTACTTC.

This clonotype occurred many times. The chain is built from TRBV7-3 and TRBJ2-3; either TRBD1 or TRBD2 may supply D (5 bases each). CDR1 and CDR2 (germline): SGHTA, FQGTGA. V shed 0 bases and J shed 3 bases, with 13 bases lying between them. The CDR3 consists of 16 residues. The CDR3 protein is CASSLTGPLSTDTQYF. CDR3 DNA: TGTGCCAGCAGCTTAACGGGACCGCTTTCTACAGATACGCAGTATTTT.

This clonotype has ten or more counts. The J gene is TRBJ1-4, the V gene TRBV12-3 or TRBV12-4; perhaps TRBD1 as D (5 bases). Trimming took 7 bases from V and 8 from J, leaving 20 bases between them. This CDR3 comprises 15 residues. The CDR3 loop is CASTLGRALREKLFF. The CDR3 DNA reads as TGTGCCAGCACCCTGGGACGGGCCTTAAGAGAAAAACTGTTTTTT.

This clonotype occurred many times. The chain employs TRBV7-9 and TRBJ1-2; D uncertain. Per germline, CDR1 SEHNR and CDR2 FQNEAQ (reference sequence). With 1 base removed from V and 2 bases from J, the gap between germline ends came to 5 bases. The CDR3 has 13 amino acids. CDR3: CASSLESNYGYTF. In nucleotides, the CDR3 is TGTGCCAGCAGCTTAGAGTCCAACTATGGCTACACCTTC.

This clonotype was recorded many times. The rearrangement uses TRBV5-6 and TRBJ2-7; D uncertain. The CDR3 contains 12 residues. Germline V gene lookup returns CDR1 SGHDT and CDR2 YYEEEE. V shed 0 bases and J shed 12 bases, with 13 bases lying between them. CDR3 amino acids: CASSLGRTRAYF. The DNA for the CDR3 is TGTGCCAGCAGCTTGGGACGGACGCGTGCGTACTTC. The entire variable domain, with the rest obtained from reference TRBV5-6 and TRBJ2-7, is as follows: DAGVTQSPTHLIKTRGQQVTLRCSPKSGHDTVSWYQQALGQGPQFIFQYYEEEERQRGNFPDRFSGHQFPNYSSELNVNALLLGDSALYLCASSLGRTRAYFGPGTRLTVT.

This clonotype was seen many times. CDR3 residues: CASSSKTSGSSGEQFF. For the CDR3, the DNA is TGTGCCAGCAGCTCCAAAACTAGCGGGAGTTCTGGTGAGCAGTTCTTC. This chain connects TRBV9 to TRBJ2-1; TRBD2 matches 11 bases. CDR1 and CDR2 from the germline V gene are SGDLS and YYNGEE. CDR3 length equals 16 residues. V gave up 4 bases and J gave up 9 bases; unmatched junction bases: 12.

This clonotype is medium-sized (0.01 to 0.1%) within its sample. The chain employs TRBV29-1 and TRBJ2-7, with TRBD2 identical over 9 bases. Germline assignment: CDR1 SQVTM and CDR2 ANQGSEA. The ends lost 5 bases at V and 2 bases at J; junction bases unmatched: 4. The CDR3 has 13 residues. CDR3: CSVSTSGAYEQYF. As DNA, the CDR3 is TGCAGCGTTTCGACTAGCGGAGCCTACGAGCAGTACTTC.

This clonotype was seen repeatedly, ten times or more. The CDR3 reads CASSSRWTGGTTDTQYF. The CDR3 nucleotides are TGTGCCAGCAGCTCCCGTTGGACAGGGGGCACCACAGATACGCAGTATTTT. The chain joins TRBV12-3 or TRBV12-4 to TRBJ2-3; 11 bases are shared with TRBD1. The CDR3 runs to 17 residues. V shed 6 bases, J shed 2 bases, and the junction held 10 bases outside the gene matches.

This clonotype showed up many times. V gene TRBV2 combines with J gene TRBJ2-1; a possible D gene is TRBD2 (5 bases). Germline V gene sequence: CDR1 SNHLY, CDR2 FYNNEI. Trimming stripped 4 bases from V and 9 bases from J, with 16 bases between. The CDR3 spans 14 residues. CDR3 sequence (DNA): TGTGCCAGCAGTGCCGAAGGATGGGAGTCTGAGCAGTTCTTC. It yields the protein CASSAEGWESEQFF.

Ten or more counts support this clonotype. V gene TRBV5-1 combines with J gene TRBJ2-1; D might be TRBD2 (5 bases). With 0 bases removed from V and 5 bases from J, the gap between germline ends came to 12 bases. Germline loops: CDR1 SGHRS, CDR2 YFSETQ. The CDR3 consists of 15 residues. The CDR3 region has the DNA TGCGCCAGCAGCTTGGTACTAGGCATCAACAATGAGCAGTTCTTC. Residues: CASSLVLGINNEQFF.

The V and J genes are TRBV9 and TRBJ2-3; TRBD2 is a possible D gene (7 bases). The CDR3 totals 14 residues. Germline V gene sequence: CDR1 SGDLS, CDR2 YYNGEE. Trimming took 7 bases from V and 3 from J, leaving 15 bases between them. As DNA, the CDR3 is TGTGCCAGCTCCCCCCGGGGGGCAACAGATACGCAGTATTTT. Its translation is CASSPRGATDTQYF. The whole variable domain, filled in from reference TRBV9 and TRBJ2-3, reads DSGVTQTPKHLITATGQRVTLRCSPRSGDLSVYWYQQSLDQGLQFLIQYYNGEERAKGNILERFSAQQFPDLHSELNLSSLELGDSALYFCASSPRGATDTQYFGPGTRLTVL.

This clonotype was counted a few times. This chain uses TRBV4-3 with TRBJ1-2; D is ambiguous. In germline, CDR1 is LGHNA, CDR2 YSLEER. V dropped 1 base and J dropped 2 bases, with 20 bases sitting between them. The CDR3 spans 18 residues. DNA of the CDR3: TGCGCCAGCAGCCAAGGTATCTCCTGGGCCCTCATAAACTATGGCTACACCTTC. Its translation: CASSQGISWALINYGYTF.

This clonotype came up many times. The V and J genes are TRBV5-6 and TRBJ2-1, with D maybe TRBD2 (6 bases). Germline CDR1 SGHDT, CDR2 YYEEEE. V dropped 1 base and J dropped 10 bases, with 18 bases sitting between them. CDR3 size: 15 residues. The CDR3 DNA reads as TGTGCCAGCAGCTTGTTCGGACTACGTCTGCAAGAGCAGTTCTTC. It codes for CASSLFGLRLQEQFF.

This clonotype occurred a few times. The rearrangement joins TRBV4-3 to TRBJ2-1; 7 bases match TRBD2. CDR3 length: 15 amino acids. In germline, CDR1 is LGHNA, CDR2 YSLEER. Losses at the gene ends were 4 bases for V and 2 bases for J; bases not matched to a gene: 5. The CDR3 coding sequence is TGCGCCAGCAGCCCCGACCTAGCGGCCTACAATGAGCAGTTCTTC. Amino acids: CASSPDLAAYNEQFF.

This clonotype appeared many times. In nucleotides, the CDR3 is TGTGCCAGCAGCGCCGCTCGACTAGCGGGGGGAGAGACCCAGTACTTC. This sequence encodes CASSAARLAGGETQYF. The rearrangement joins TRBV7-2 to TRBJ2-5, with TRBD2 matching over 13 bases. The CDR3 length is 16 residues. Per germline, CDR1 SGHTA and CDR2 FQGNSA. After removal of 5 bases from V and 4 bases from J, the junction contained 7 bases not matched to a gene.